This entry lists 25 T cell receptor beta chains sequenced from one sample in a study of resident and recirculating memory T cells in vitiligo. Only in-frame clones appear in the TCRdb table, and some are missing; sequencing was by immunoSEQ multiplex PCR. The table shows tens of thousands of clones, with roughly nine tenths occurring only once. Source material: blood. These receptors were taken from a male donor with vitiligo.

In this sample, this clone turned up once. V gene TRBV4-1 combines with J gene TRBJ2-1; possibly TRBD2 for D (6 bases). The V gene's germline CDR1 is MGHRA and CDR2 YSYEKL. CDR3 length: 14 residues. With 1 base removed from V and 8 bases from J, the gap between germline ends came to 12 bases. The CDR3 nucleotides read TGCGCCAGCAGCCAAGGCGGGACTTGGGATGAGCAGTTCTTC. Amino acid sequence: CASSQGGTWDEQFF.

The chain combines TRBV19 with TRBJ2-7, with a possible D match to TRBD2 (6 bases). Per germline, CDR1 LNHDA and CDR2 SQIVND (reference sequence). Trimming cost V 1 base and J 4 bases, with 14 bases left between them. The CDR3 is 15 residues long. The CDR3 region has the DNA TGTGCCAGTAGTATAGGGGCGGGATGGTCGTACGAGCAGTACTTC. Translation: CASSIGAGWSYEQYF.

The chain carries TRBV29-1 and TRBJ2-3; TRBD2 might be the D (6 bases). V was pared by 7 bases and J by 0 bases, with 23 bases between. Germline V gene sequence: CDR1 SQVTM, CDR2 ANQGSEA. The CDR3 length is 17 residues. In DNA form, the CDR3 reads TGCAGCGCCGCGGAGGACTACAGGATACCTAGCACAGATACGCAGTATTTT. It codes for CSAAEDYRIPSTDTQYF.

The chain is built from TRBV7-6 and TRBJ1-2; 8 bases map to TRBD1. This CDR3 is 12 amino acids long. Per germline, CDR1 SGHVS and CDR2 FNYEAQ. Trimming cost V 4 bases and J 7 bases; bases outside gene matches: 2. This CDR3 is CASSSDRAGYTF. In nucleotides, the CDR3 is TGTGCCAGCAGCTCGGACAGGGCTGGCTACACCTTC.

The genes are TRBV9 and TRBJ1-4; 9 bases are a match to TRBD1. CDR3 length: 16 residues. In germline, CDR1 is SGDLS, CDR2 YYNGEE. After removal of 0 bases from V and 8 bases from J, the junction contained 8 bases not matched to a gene. DNA for the CDR3: TGTGCCAGCAGCGTAGAGGCGGACAGGGGATACGAAAAACTGTTTTTT. Residues: CASSVEADRGYEKLFF. Supplemented by reference TRBV9 and TRBJ1-4, the full variable domain reads DSGVTQTPKHLITATGQRVTLRCSPRSGDLSVYWYQQSLDQGLQFLIQYYNGEERAKGNILERFSAQQFPDLHSELNLSSLELGDSALYFCASSVEADRGYEKLFFGSGTQLSVL.

The chain recombines TRBV28 with TRBJ1-4, with D possibly matching TRBD1 (5 bases). V dropped 5 bases and J dropped 7 bases, with 14 bases sitting between them. Germline V CDR1 and CDR2: MDHEN, SYDVKM. The CDR3 spans 14 residues. CDR3 bases: TGTGCCAGCAGTCGCCTGAGACAGTCTGAAAAACTGTTTTTT. Protein product: CASSRLRQSEKLFF.

The rearrangement uses TRBV7-8 and TRBJ2-3; 10 bases map to TRBD2. CDR3 length: 17 amino acids. Unmatched junction bases numbered 11, after V lost 5 bases and J lost 3 bases. The germline CDR1 and CDR2 sequences are SGHVS and FQNEAQ. The CDR3 coding sequence is TGTGCCAGCAGCCCCCCCATTCTAGCGGGAGAAACAGATACGCAGTATTTT. Protein sequence: CASSPPILAGETDTQYF.

The V gene is TRBV7-2, the J gene TRBJ2-5; 8 nucleotides match TRBD1. Trimming took 4 bases from V and 9 from J; bases not matched to a gene: 10. The CDR3 consists of 14 residues. Germline lookup yields CDR1 SGHTA and CDR2 FQGNSA. CDR3 sequence: CASSYLGQGGAQYF. The CDR3, as DNA: TGTGCCAGCAGCTACCTAGGACAGGGCGGGGCCCAGTACTTC.

In this sample, this clone turned up once. The rearrangement uses TRBV6-1 and TRBJ1-2; TRBD1 might be the D (5 bases). V was shortened by 0 bases and J by 8 bases, with 13 bases between the two germline ends. CDR1 and CDR2 (germline): MNHNS, SASEGT. This CDR3 region has 14 residues. CDR3 sequence reads: CASSEASGIVGYTF. The CDR3 DNA follows: TGTGCCAGCAGTGAAGCCTCAGGGATTGTCGGCTACACCTTC.

V usage is TRBV28 and J usage is TRBJ2-1; 8 bases map to TRBD2. Germline V lookup: CDR1 MDHEN, CDR2 SYDVKM. This CDR3 is 15 amino acids long. The V gene end was trimmed by 5 bases and the J gene end by 12 bases; junction bases not matched to a gene: 15. CDR3 amino acids: CASSLPGSGMPGQFF. The CDR3, as DNA: TGTGCCAGCAGTCTCCCAGGTAGCGGGATGCCGGGGCAGTTCTTC.

V and J are TRBV5-1 and TRBJ1-5; 8 bases agree with TRBD1. The V gene's germline CDR1 is SGHRS and CDR2 YFSETQ. With V trimmed by 1 base and J by 3 bases, 3 bases remained unmatched. The CDR3 is 15 residues long. As DNA, the CDR3 is TGCGCCAGCAGCTTGTGGACAGGGAACAATCAGCCCCAGCATTTT. This codes for CASSLWTGNNQPQHF.

The chain couples TRBV4-1 to TRBJ2-2, with TRBD1 as a possible D gene (7 bases). The CDR3 length is 15 residues. V lost 1 base to trimming and J lost 4 bases, with 10 bases between them. Per germline, CDR1 MGHRA and CDR2 YSYEKL. CDR3 protein: CASSQGQGGTGELFF. CDR3 coding DNA: TGCGCCAGCAGCCAAGGGCAGGGGGGCACCGGGGAGCTGTTTTTT.

This chain links TRBV4-1 with TRBJ2-3; 7 bases are a match to TRBD1. The germline V gene has CDR1 MGHRA and CDR2 YSYEKL. J lost 6 bases, V lost 3 bases, and 12 bases had no gene match. The CDR3 is 16 amino acids. The CDR3 DNA is TGCGCCAGCAGCCATCCGCAGGGGGAACGGATCGATACGCAGTATTTT. As protein: CASSHPQGERIDTQYF.

The chain has TRBV9 and TRBJ2-1; D is perhaps TRBD2 (5 bases). The CDR3 has 15 amino acids. The V gene lost 3 bases and the J gene lost 2 bases, with 12 bases spanning the gap. CDR1 is SGDLS, CDR2 YYNGEE, per germline. The CDR3 sequence is CASSAGGPPYNEQFF. The DNA for the CDR3 is TGTGCCAGCAGCGCGGGCGGGCCCCCCTACAATGAGCAGTTCTTC.

V usage is TRBV2 and J usage is TRBJ2-7; D is unclear. Trimming pared 8 bases from V and 0 bases from J, leaving 8 bases between. This CDR3 contains 12 residues. Germline CDR1 SNHLY, CDR2 FYNNEI. The CDR3 nucleotides are TGTGCCAGCTGGGCTTCCTCCTACGAGCAGTACTTC. This translates into CASWASSYEQYF.

The V call is TRBV6-5, the J call TRBJ2-1; TRBD2 matches 7 bases. The CDR3 spans 16 residues. Germline V gene lookup returns CDR1 MNHEY and CDR2 SVGAGI. The J segment lost 0 bases and the V segment lost 4 bases, leaving 6 bases of the junction unmatched. The CDR3 reads CASSLGRGSSYNEQFF. CDR3 nucleotide sequence: TGTGCCAGCAGTTTGGGGAGGGGTAGCTCCTACAATGAGCAGTTCTTC.

In its sample, this clone was seen a few times. This chain joins TRBV5-1 and TRBJ2-7; D call uncertain. From germline, CDR1 is SGHRS and CDR2 YFSETQ. V gave up 2 bases and J gave up 4 bases, with 10 bases separating them. The CDR3 is 13 amino acids. In nucleotides, the CDR3 is TGCGCCAGCAGCTTAGACACGACGTACGAGCAGTACTTC. As protein: CASSLDTTYEQYF. The full variable domain, with the rest looked up from reference TRBV5-1 and TRBJ2-7, is KAGVTQTPRYLIKTRGQQVTLSCSPISGHRSVSWYQQTPGQGLQFLFEYFSETQRNKGNFPGRFSGRQFSNSRSEMNVSTLELGDSALYLCASSLDTTYEQYFGPGTRLTVT.

This chain uses TRBV10-1 with TRBJ2-7; 13 bases are a match to TRBD2. The CDR3 runs 17 residues. With V trimmed by 3 bases and J by 4 bases, 9 bases remained unmatched. Per germline, CDR1 WNHNN and CDR2 SYGVQD (reference sequence). The CDR3 coding sequence is TGCGCCAGCAGTGAAGGACTAGCGGGAGTTCTGGGATACGAGCAGTACTTC. Translation gives CASSEGLAGVLGYEQYF.

The J gene is TRBJ2-7, the V gene TRBV18, with TRBD2 identical over 10 bases. This CDR3 spans 14 amino acids. Trimming removed 3 bases from V and 6 bases from J; junction bases left unmatched: 5. Germline CDR1 and CDR2: KGHSH and LQKENI. The CDR3: CASSPSGRAGEQYF. In DNA form, the CDR3 reads TGTGCCAGCTCACCCAGCGGGAGGGCCGGCGAGCAGTACTTC.

The chain employs TRBV10-3 and TRBJ2-1; 9 bases are a match to TRBD2. The CDR3 loop spans 15 amino acids. J gave up 0 bases and V 5 bases, and 2 bases lay outside the gene matches. Germline CDR1 and CDR2: ENHRY and SYGVKD. In nucleotides, the CDR3 is TGTGCCATCAGTCTAGCGGGGAGCTCCTACAATGAGCAGTTCTTC. Residues: CAISLAGSSYNEQFF.

This clone was seen only once. The rearrangement uses TRBV9 and TRBJ2-7; a weak D match, TRBD2 (5 bases). The CDR3 runs to 13 residues. Deletions cut 4 bases from V and 1 base from J, with 9 bases between. Per germline, CDR1 SGDLS and CDR2 YYNGEE. The CDR3 loop is CASSPRGSYEQYF. The CDR3 nucleotides are TGTGCCAGCAGCCCCCGAGGGTCCTACGAGCAGTACTTC.

The V call is TRBV7-2, the J call TRBJ2-3; 7 bases are a match to TRBD2. CDR3 length equals 15 residues. Germline loops: CDR1 SGHTA, CDR2 FQGNSA. V shed 0 bases, J shed 5 bases, and the junction held 5 bases outside the gene matches. This CDR3 is CASSLAGGEGDTQYF. The CDR3 DNA is TGTGCCAGCAGCTTAGCGGGAGGGGAGGGAGATACGCAGTATTTT. The whole variable domain, remainder taken from reference TRBV7-2 and TRBJ2-3, is GAGVSQSPSNKVTEKGKDVELRCDPISGHTALYWYRQSLGQGLEFLIYFQGNSAPDKSGLPSDRFSAERTGGSVSTLTIQRTQQEDSAVYLCASSLAGGEGDTQYFGPGTRLTVL.

This clone occurred a few times. The chain is built from TRBV5-1 and TRBJ1-2, with D perhaps TRBD1 (5 bases). The CDR3 loop spans 15 amino acids. V was pared by 0 bases and J by 0 bases, with 9 bases between. From germline, CDR1 is SGHRS and CDR2 YFSETQ. Here the CDR3 reads CASSLVRGSNYGYTF. CDR3 bases: TGCGCCAGCAGCTTGGTGCGGGGGTCTAACTATGGCTACACCTTC.

This clone was detected once. The chain employs TRBV2 and TRBJ2-1, with TRBD1 matching 8 bases. Trimming cost V 4 bases and J 3 bases; bases outside gene matches: 5. The CDR3 totals 15 residues. Germline assignment: CDR1 SNHLY and CDR2 FYNNEI. The CDR3 spells CASSGGTGGYNEQFF. CDR3 nucleotides: TGTGCCAGCAGTGGGGGGACAGGAGGCTACAATGAGCAGTTCTTC.

The chain links TRBV14 to TRBJ2-1; D might be TRBD1 (5 bases). Germline loops: CDR1 SGHDN, CDR2 FVKESK. This CDR3 is built from 13 residues. V was pared by 0 bases and J by 9 bases, with 9 bases between. The CDR3 spells CASSQDWQGEQFF. CDR3 bases: TGTGCCAGCAGCCAAGATTGGCAGGGTGAGCAGTTCTTC.